These 27 T cell receptor beta chains were all obtained from the same sample, sequenced in a study of cytomegalovirus exposure and HLA in healthy donors. PCR used 60 Vbeta primers and 13 Jbeta primers. Method: immunoSEQ multiplex PCR; TCRdb's copy keeps in-frame clones and lacks some. Of about 100,000 clones in the sample, 55% to 80% are singletons; the top ten hold about 3.7%. The sequenced material came from PBMCs. These receptor sequences come from a man in his forties or fifties in good health and CMV-seronegative.

The CDR3 DNA reads as TGTGCCAGCAGCATTAACCCTTTTTCCGGGACTAGGTACACAGATACGCAGTATTTT. Amino acids: CASSINPFSGTRYTDTQYF. J is TRBJ2-3 and V is TRBV4-2, with TRBD2 matching over 8 bases. This CDR3 is 19 amino acids long. The V gene end was trimmed by 5 bases and the J gene end by 2 bases; junction bases not matched to a gene: 18. Germline assignment: CDR1 LGHNA and CDR2 YNFKEQ.

J is TRBJ2-3 and V is TRBV5-1, with a tentative D call TRBD1 (5 bases). Looked up from germline, CDR1 is SGHRS and CDR2 is YFSETQ. V lost 2 bases to trimming and J lost 2 bases, with 21 bases between them. This CDR3 is 18 amino acids long. The CDR3 loop is CASSLFKWGPNLTDTQYF. In nucleotides, the CDR3 is TGCGCCAGCAGCTTATTCAAGTGGGGCCCTAACCTCACAGATACGCAGTATTTT.

V gene TRBV7-2 combines with J gene TRBJ2-5; 7 nucleotides line up with TRBD2. Germline-derived CDR1 and CDR2 are SGHTA and FQGNSA. Trimming cost V 4 bases and J 4 bases; bases outside gene matches: 9. This CDR3 comprises 15 residues. The CDR3 loop is CASSSTSGAGETQYF. CDR3 nucleotide sequence: TGTGCCAGCAGCTCCACCAGCGGGGCCGGAGAGACCCAGTACTTC.

This clone has a handful of counts. The chain is built from TRBV27 and TRBJ2-1; 9 nucleotides line up with TRBD1. Per germline, CDR1 MNHEY and CDR2 SMNVEV (reference sequence). There are 16 residues in the CDR3. V dropped 4 bases and J dropped 7; count of bases not matched to a gene: 11. This CDR3 is CASSYLWRTGENEQFF. In DNA form, the CDR3 reads TGTGCCAGCAGTTACCTTTGGAGGACAGGGGAAAATGAGCAGTTCTTC.

The V call is TRBV2, the J call TRBJ2-7; possibly TRBD1 for D (6 bases). The germline V gene encodes CDR1 SNHLY and CDR2 FYNNEI. V was cut by 3 bases and J by 1 base, with 10 bases left in between. This CDR3 is 14 amino acids long. CDR3 in amino acids: CASSDQGRSYEQYF. Here the CDR3 DNA reads TGTGCCAGCAGTGACCAGGGGCGATCCTACGAGCAGTACTTC. Together with reference TRBV2 and TRBJ2-7, the CDR3 gives the full variable domain: EPEVTQTPSHQVTQMGQEVILRCVPISNHLYFYWYRQILGQKVEFLVSFYNNEISEKSEIFDDQFSVERPDGSNFTLKIRSTKLEDSAMYFCASSDQGRSYEQYFGPGTRLTVT.

The V call is TRBV19, the J call TRBJ1-2, with 7 positions matching TRBD1. The CDR3 has 13 residues. The J segment lost 5 bases and the V segment lost 3 bases, leaving 3 bases of the junction unmatched. Per germline, CDR1 LNHDA and CDR2 SQIVND (reference sequence). The CDR3 region is CASSIETGYGYTF. The CDR3 DNA sequence: TGTGCCAGTAGTATTGAGACAGGGTATGGCTACACCTTC.

The genes are TRBV12-1 and TRBJ2-3; the table names TRBD1, a call not compared with the DNA. TRBV12-1 is given as a pseudogene. The CDR3 has 17 residues. The CDR3 DNA reads as TGTGCCAGCAGCCCTGACAGGGACCCTTCAAGCACAGATACGCAGTATTTT. It encodes CASSPDRDPSSTDTQYF.

V usage is TRBV7-8 and J usage is TRBJ1-5, with D hard to call. The germline CDR1 and CDR2 sequences are SGHVS and FQNEAQ. V shed 4 bases and J shed 7 bases, with 11 bases lying between them. CDR3 length: 13 residues. The CDR3 DNA is TGTGCCAGCAGCTCCCTGAGGAGACAGCCCCAGCATTTT. Amino acid sequence: CASSSLRRQPQHF.

CDR3 residues: CASSLGSGGELFF. As DNA, the CDR3 is TGTGCCAGCAGTTTAGGGAGTGGCGGGGAGCTGTTTTTT. The genes are TRBV27 and TRBJ2-2, with D tentatively TRBD2 (5 bases). The CDR3 length is 13 residues. With 2 bases removed from V and 7 bases from J, the gap between germline ends came to 8 bases. Per germline, CDR1 MNHEY and CDR2 SMNVEV (reference sequence).

The V and J genes are TRBV29-1 and TRBJ2-7; D is possibly TRBD1 (5 bases). The CDR3 totals 13 residues. Trimming removed 2 bases from V and 3 bases from J, with 11 bases in between. Germline loops: CDR1 SQVTM, CDR2 ANQGSEA. CDR3 nucleotides: TGCAGCGTTGAAATCGACAGCTACTACGAGCAGTACTTC. Its translation is CSVEIDSYYEQYF.

The CDR3 bases are TGTGCCACCAGCAGAGAGGGAGGGGGTAGCAATCAGCCCCAGCATTTT. Translated, it gives CATSREGGGSNQPQHF. This chain links TRBV15 with TRBJ1-5, with D perhaps TRBD1 (6 bases). The CDR3 spans 16 residues. V was cut by 0 bases and J by 0 bases, with 9 bases left in between. From germline, CDR1 is LNHNV and CDR2 YYDKDF (reference sequence). Supplemented by reference TRBV15 and TRBJ1-5, the full variable domain reads DAMVIQNPRYQVTQFGKPVTLSCSQTLNHNVMYWYQQKSSQAPKLLFHYYDKDFNNEADTPDNFQSRRPNTSFCFLDIRSPGLGDTAMYLCATSREGGGSNQPQHFGDGTRLSIL.

J is TRBJ2-1 and V is TRBV30; 12 nucleotides agree with TRBD2. CDR1 is GTSNPN, CDR2 SVGIG, per germline (reference sequence). The CDR3 loop spans 14 amino acids. Trimming cost V 3 bases and J 4 bases; bases outside gene matches: 1. The chain's CDR3 is CAWRTSGGYNEQFF. In DNA, the CDR3 is TGTGCCTGGAGGACTAGCGGGGGTTACAATGAGCAGTTCTTC.

This clone has just one count. The chain uses TRBV30 and TRBJ2-3; 8 bases are shared with TRBD2. Germline CDR1 reads GTSNPN; CDR2 reads SVGIG (reference sequence). The CDR3 length is 14 residues. V was clipped by 3 bases and J by 4 bases; unmatched bases: 6. CDR3 DNA: TGTGCCTGGAGCGCCGGACTAGCTCCAGATACGCAGTATTTT. Translated, it gives CAWSAGLAPDTQYF.

The chain is built from TRBV27 and TRBJ2-3, with D maybe TRBD2 (6 bases). Germline-derived CDR1 and CDR2 are MNHEY and SMNVEV (reference sequence). Trimming pared 6 bases from V and 5 bases from J, leaving 15 bases between. The CDR3 has 14 amino acids. CDR3 sequence (DNA): TGTGCCAGCAGCCAAAGGCGGCGGGGAGATACGCAGTATTTT. It specifies CASSQRRRGDTQYF.

The chain employs TRBV7-4 and TRBJ2-3; D perhaps matches TRBD2 (5 bases). Germline V CDR1 and CDR2: SGHVT, SQSDAQ. V lost 8 bases and J 2 bases, leaving 14 bases between the germline ends. This CDR3 contains 14 residues. CDR3 in amino acids: CASRRRRATDTQYF. In DNA form, the CDR3 reads TGTGCCAGCCGGCGCCGGCGGGCCACAGATACGCAGTATTTT.

The chain links TRBV18 to TRBJ2-3; 8 bases match TRBD1. The ends lost 2 bases at V and 4 bases at J; junction bases unmatched: 8. CDR1 KGHSH and CDR2 LQKENI come from the germline V gene. The CDR3 runs to 16 residues. CDR3 sequence (DNA): TGTGCCAGCTCACCAGTAGACAGGGGTGATCCAGATACGCAGTATTTT. It specifies CASSPVDRGDPDTQYF.

The V gene is TRBV6-5, the J gene TRBJ2-5, with 12 bases aligning to TRBD1. The J call may be incorrect, as the DNA end agrees better with TRBJ2-7. Germline values: CDR1 MNHEY, CDR2 SVGAGI. The CDR3 extends over 15 amino acids. The CDR3 nucleotides read TGTGCCAGCAGTTCCCGGGACAGGGGGCGGTACGAGCAGTACTTC. Amino acid sequence: CASSSRDRGRYEQYF.

To note about this clone: At one end the junction does not follow the germline gene, possibly because of a read error. This chain joins TRBV5-1 and TRBJ2-1, with D tentatively TRBD2 (6 bases). Germline-derived CDR1 and CDR2 are SGHRS and YFSETQ. This CDR3 is built from 14 residues. The CDR3 DNA reads TGCGCCAGCAGCTCGGGACTCTCCAACAATGAGCAGTTCTTC. This gives the protein CASSSGLSNNEQFF.

This chain uses TRBV5-1 with TRBJ2-7, with a possible D match to TRBD2 (5 bases). V was cut by 4 bases and J by 2 bases, with 7 bases left in between. From germline, CDR1 is SGHRS and CDR2 YFSETQ. The CDR3 consists of 12 residues. CDR3 sequence reads: CASSVGAYEQYF. For the CDR3, the DNA is TGCGCCAGCAGCGTGGGAGCCTACGAGCAGTACTTC.

The chain combines TRBV15 with TRBJ2-7; 7 nucleotides match TRBD2. The CDR3 covers 17 residues. With V trimmed by 1 base and J by 2 bases, 11 bases remained unmatched. Germline lookup yields CDR1 LNHNV and CDR2 YYDKDF (reference sequence). DNA for the CDR3: TGTGCCACCAGCAGAGGCCCGGGCCTAGCGGATACCTACGAGCAGTACTTC. As protein: CATSRGPGLADTYEQYF.

The chain couples TRBV7-6 to TRBJ1-3; D gene unclear. The V and J ends lost 1 base and 7 bases respectively, with 11 bases between them. CDR1 is SGHVS, CDR2 FNYEAQ, per germline. The CDR3 extends over 14 amino acids. The CDR3 region is CASSLEGGSNTIYF. The DNA of the CDR3 is TGTGCCAGCAGCTTAGAGGGAGGCAGCAACACCATATATTTT. The full variable domain, in which reference TRBV7-6 and TRBJ1-3 provide the parts outside the CDR3, is GAGVSQSPRYKVTKRGQDVALRCDPISGHVSLYWYRQALGQGPEFLTYFNYEAQQDKSGLPNDRFSAERPEGSISTLTIQRTEQRDSAMYRCASSLEGGSNTIYFGEGSWLTVV.

The V and J genes are TRBV6-5 and TRBJ2-7; D is perhaps TRBD1 (5 bases). Germline V gene lookup returns CDR1 MNHEY and CDR2 SVGAGI. The CDR3 runs 13 residues. Trimming shortened V by 0 bases and J by 3 bases, and 6 bases separated the two germline ends. The chain's CDR3 is CASSYSTGYEQYF. As DNA, the CDR3 is TGTGCCAGCAGTTACTCAACAGGCTACGAGCAGTACTTC.

For the CDR3, the DNA is TGCAGCGTTGCGGACAGGGGGCACTATCAGCCCCAGCATTTT. Protein sequence: CSVADRGHYQPQHF. The rearrangement joins TRBV29-1 to TRBJ1-5; 11 bases agree with TRBD1. This CDR3 is built from 14 residues. Germline CDR1 SQVTM, CDR2 ANQGSEA. V lost 4 bases and J lost 5; bases outside the gene matches: 4. The full variable domain, its missing parts supplied by reference TRBV29-1 and TRBJ1-5, is SAVISQKPSRDICQRGTSLTIQCQVDSQVTMMFWYRQQPGQSLTLIATANQGSEATYESGFVIDKFPISRPNLTFSTLTVSNMSPEDSSIYLCSVADRGHYQPQHFGDGTRLSIL.

The chain is built from TRBV5-4 and TRBJ2-5; D call uncertain. Deletions cut 0 bases from V and 2 bases from J, with 8 bases between. The germline V gene encodes CDR1 SGHNT and CDR2 YYREEE (reference sequence). The CDR3 loop spans 14 amino acids. CDR3 in amino acids: CASSLADTQETQYF. The CDR3 nucleotides are TGTGCCAGCAGCTTGGCTGATACTCAAGAGACCCAGTACTTC. The variable domain in full, completed from reference TRBV5-4 and TRBJ2-5, reads ETGVTQSPTHLIKTRGQQVTLRCSSQSGHNTVSWYQQALGQGPQFIFQYYREEENGRGNFPPRFSGLQFPNYSSELNVNALELDDSALYLCASSLADTQETQYFGPGTRLLVL.

The chain carries TRBV6-5 and TRBJ2-3; no reliable D call. Germline lookup yields CDR1 MNHEY and CDR2 SVGAGI. V lost 2 bases to trimming and J lost 6 bases, with 12 bases between them. The CDR3 has 14 residues. CDR3: CASSYELSLDTQYF. CDR3 nucleotides: TGTGCCAGCAGTTACGAACTTTCCTTGGATACGCAGTATTTT.

This clone was counted once. In DNA form, the CDR3 reads TGTGCCAGCAGCTTAGCGGGGACAGGGAATTCACCCCTCCACTTT. Protein: CASSLAGTGNSPLHF. The chain recombines TRBV7-3 with TRBJ1-6; 9 bases are shared with TRBD1. CDR1 is SGHTA and CDR2 is FQGTGA in the germline V gene. The V gene end was trimmed by 2 bases and the J gene end by 7 bases; junction bases not matched to a gene: 3. The CDR3 covers 15 residues.

The V call is TRBV10-3, the J call TRBJ1-6, with 7 positions matching TRBD1. The CDR3 is 16 residues long. The V and J ends lost 3 bases and 3 bases, in that order; junction bases with no gene match: 5. Germline lookup yields CDR1 ENHRY and CDR2 SYGVKD. CDR3 in DNA: TGTGCCATCAGTGACAGGGACAGAGTCTATAATTCACCCCTCCACTTT. Its translation is CAISDRDRVYNSPLHF.